This T cell receptor beta chain stems from a study of low-dose radiotherapy and immunotherapy resistance in tumors. Study details: Patients took 300 mg oral aspirin daily for four cycles from cycle 1 day 1.

Covering alpha and beta chains, TRAV- and TRBV-specific primers were used for the first-strand cDNA. TCRs were put through 20 to 25 PCR cycles of amplification with Phusion. A constant-region primer and the V-primer adapter served as the primer pair. By in vitro transcription, the isolated mRNA was amplified. MiXCR, run by TCRdb on the reads, gives a single entry per CDR3 protein. The data hold roughly 32,000 distinct CDR3 sequences, with about half observed a single time. V gave up 9 bases and J gave up 7 bases, with 21 bases separating them. The CDR3 spans 15 residues. Germline CDR1 LNHDA, CDR2 SQIVND (reference sequence). Time point denoted: after trial treatment. The treatment is: LDRT plus nivolumab, ipilimumab, low-dose cyclophosphamide and aspirin (RACIN trial). Low-dose radiotherapy, low-dose cyclophosphamide, aspirin, ipilimumab and nivolumab were all given to the donors. Patients qualified if they had advanced solid tumors that lacked tumor-infiltrating lymphocytes.

This clonotype has a count of ten or more. The sample was PBMCs, taken after low-dose radiotherapy plus immunotherapy. The gene calls are TRBV19 and TRBJ1-4; D not certain. The sequence was obtained from a male donor with gallbladder cancer. The CDR3 here is CASRIASRRSEKLFF. In DNA, the CDR3 is TGTGCCAGCCGGATTGCGTCGCGGCGATCTGAAAAACTGTTTTTT. The full variable domain, its missing parts supplied by reference TRBV19 and TRBJ1-4, is DGGITQSPKYLFRKEGQNVTLSCEQNLNHDAMYWYRQDPGQGLRLIYYSQIVNDFQKGDIAEGYSVSREKKESFPLTVTSAQKNPTAFYLCASRIASRRSEKLFFGSGTQLSVL.